The subject of this entry is one TCR beta chain. This clonotype was seen only a few times. Its antigen specificity is not known. There are no base qualities to consult, and no much larger clone falls within one base. This sample was included in a study of CD8 T cells in ankylosing spondylitis (dated by TCRdb to about 2017). Concerning the study at large: To find TCR variants linked to disease, the study profiled T cell receptor beta repertoires in ankylosing spondylitis patients and healthy donors. Peripheral blood was sampled, and synovial fluid was additionally collected from ankylosing spondylitis patients. The full study cohort comprised about 24 ankylosing spondylitis patients and about 110 healthy donors.

Cut back by 1 base and 6 bases, the V and J ends lie 5 bases apart. The CDR3 numbers 11 residues from cysteine through valine. Solely the CDR3 DNA is kept, with 33 bases framed from the first base. As encoded in the germline V gene, CDR1 is SGDLS while CDR2 is YYNGEE. What the study reported, not specific to this receptor: According to the report, matched synovial fluid samples from ankylosing spondylitis patients were significantly enriched for the disease-linked clones. Some of the motif variants had been reported before in the synovial fluid and blood of reactive arthritis patients, a finding that suggests common disease-initiation mechanisms. In peripheral blood, the disease-linked clones were found at relatively low frequencies and had a CD8+ phenotype. Blood from ankylosing spondylitis patients appeared to be characterized by a TCR beta motif made up of under ten highly homologous amino acid variants.

TCRdb names Illumina HiSeq 2500 as the instrument used. Quantitative 5'-RACE with molecular barcodes was used to prepare TCR beta libraries. As for how the authors treated the data: Disease-linked TCR variants were identified with a new computational method built on a probabilistic model of VDJ rearrangement. The raw public data were reprocessed by TCRdb itself: fastp quality trimming at Q25, MiXCR clonotype calling, in-frame beta chains only. Rows are unified per CDR3 protein, each entry keeping the most common DNA and genes. The V and J calls and clone size are TCRdb's, not the authors'. Present in this sample are fewer than 500,000 distinct CDR3 sequences, 25% to 30% of which were seen just once. The top ten clonotypes cover 0.85% to 1% of the sample.

The chain was built from TRBV9 and TRBJ2-7, with TRBD1 tentatively as D gene (5 bases match). The sample taken for sequencing was blood, either unsorted or a sorted T cell fraction (not recorded which). The clonotype originates from a male donor with ankylosing spondylitis. The CDR3 here reads CASSVQGEQYV. The DNA sequence is given as TGTGCCAGCAGCGTACAGGGCGAGCAGTACGTC.